These 32 T cell receptor beta chains came from one sample sequenced in a study of tumor-infiltrating lymphocytes in oesophageal squamous cell carcinoma. TCRdb reprocessed the PCR reads via MiXCR and lists one record per CDR3 protein. The data contain 20,000 or so distinct CDR3 sequences, roughly 40% of them seen just once; the ten biggest clones take up 30% to 45%. The sample consisted of esophageal tumor tissue. These receptors were obtained from a male donor with esophageal squamous cell carcinoma.

About this clonotype: The CDR3 carries no conserved terminal phenylalanine or tryptophan, so it likely arises from a read error. The limits of the CDR3 on the DNA are not certain, so only TCRdb's listed CDR3 is given. The chain is built from TRBV28 and TRBJ2-3; the table's D call of TRBD2 was not tested on the DNA. The germline gives CDR1 MDHEN, CDR2 SYDVKM. The CDR3 is 14 amino acids long, termini counted. CDR3 loop: CASSASSGFPYFGP.

The rearrangement uses TRBV6-6 and TRBJ2-5; TRBD1 matches 9 bases. TRBJ2-1 explains the end of the DNA better; the J call may be wrong. The CDR3 is 15 residues long. The germline gives CDR1 MNHNY, CDR2 SVGAGI (reference sequence). The CDR3: CASSYSGTGNNEQFF. The DNA for the CDR3 is TGTGCCAGCAGTTACTCGGGGACAGGGAACAATGAGCAGTTCTTC.

This clonotype appeared many times. The chain uses TRBV5-5 and TRBJ2-7, with a possible D match to TRBD1 (5 bases). This CDR3 has 15 residues. The V gene lost 0 bases and the J gene lost 1 base, with 11 bases spanning the gap. The germline CDR1 and CDR2 sequences are SGHKS and YYEKEE (reference sequence). The CDR3 nucleotides read TGTGCCAGCAGCTTGGAAGGGGATTCTTCCTACGAGCAGTACTTC. Its translation: CASSLEGDSSYEQYF.

This chain uses TRBV7-2 with TRBJ2-7; TRBD1 aligns across 7 bases. The CDR3 consists of 14 residues. V was pared by 6 bases and J by 4 bases, with 9 bases of the junction left unmatched. Germline V lookup: CDR1 SGHTA, CDR2 FQGNSA. The CDR3 loop is CASRERGLGYEQYF. The CDR3 DNA sequence: TGTGCCAGCAGGGAGAGGGGGCTCGGGTACGAGCAGTACTTC. The entire variable domain, with the rest obtained from reference TRBV7-2 and TRBJ2-7, is as follows: GAGVSQSPSNKVTEKGKDVELRCDPISGHTALYWYRQSLGQGLEFLIYFQGNSAPDKSGLPSDRFSAERTGGSVSTLTIQRTQQEDSAVYLCASRERGLGYEQYFGPGTRLTVT.

V usage is TRBV7-9 and J usage is TRBJ2-1; TRBD2 agrees at 8 bases. CDR1 and CDR2 from the germline V gene are SEHNR and FQNEAQ (reference sequence). The CDR3 is 16 amino acids. V was pared by 5 bases and J by 6 bases, with 12 bases of the junction left unmatched. The CDR3 loop is CASSTFRAGGLNEQFF. DNA of the CDR3: TGTGCCAGCAGCACATTCAGGGCGGGAGGACTCAATGAGCAGTTCTTC. The full variable domain, its missing parts supplied by reference TRBV7-9 and TRBJ2-1, is DTGVSQNPRHKITKRGQNVTFRCDPISEHNRLYWYRQTLGQGPEFLTYFQNEAQLEKSRLLSDRFSAERPKGSFSTLEIQRTEQGDSAMYLCASSTFRAGGLNEQFFGPGTRLTVL.

This chain connects TRBV7-4 to TRBJ2-1; 7 bases are a match to TRBD2. Trimming at V came to 2 bases and at J to 8 bases, leaving 6 bases not matched to a gene. Germline V gene sequence: CDR1 SGHVT, CDR2 SQSDAQ. CDR3 size: 14 residues. Here the CDR3 reads CASSLNGGTDEQFF. The CDR3 bases are TGTGCCAGCAGCTTAAACGGGGGGACCGATGAGCAGTTCTTC.

This clonotype was seen repeatedly, ten times or more. The chain uses TRBV5-5 and TRBJ2-5; D is uncertain. CDR1 SGHKS and CDR2 YYEKEE come from the germline V gene (reference sequence). CDR3 length equals 14 residues. V lost 1 base, J lost 1 base, and 8 bases lay in between. CDR3 amino acids: CASSLWQLQETQYF. The CDR3 nucleotides are TGTGCCAGCAGCTTGTGGCAGCTCCAAGAGACCCAGTACTTC.

Of note for this clonotype: The CDR3 end shows no conserved phenylalanine or tryptophan, and so a read error is likely. The DNA is left out, because the CDR3 cannot be placed on it with certainty; the CDR3 is given as TCRdb lists it. The chain carries TRBV7-8 and TRBJ2-7; the D segment call TRBD1 is taken from the table without a DNA check. Per germline, CDR1 SGHVS and CDR2 FQNEAQ. The CDR3 spans 17 residues, counting both ends. The CDR3 loop is CASSLVDKIRGGYTFGS.

In regard to this clonotype: A read error may produce the germline difference seen at one junction end. V usage is TRBV5-8 and J usage is TRBJ1-6, with 7 positions matching TRBD1. This CDR3 is 17 amino acids long. CDR1 is SGHTS, CDR2 YDEGEE, per germline. The CDR3 region is CARSLISGGVYNSPLHF. CDR3 bases: TGTGCCAGAAGCTTGATTTCAGGGGGGGTCTATAATTCACCCCTCCACTTT.

About this clonotype itself: This may be a read error: a much more frequent sequence differs by one nucleotide. The chain employs TRBV13 and TRBJ2-1; D possibly uses TRBD1 or TRBD2 (5 bases each). The J call is in doubt because the DNA end fits TRBJ2-7 better. The germline V gene has CDR1 PRHDT and CDR2 FYEKMQ (reference sequence). This CDR3 has 14 amino acids. The CDR3 is CASSASVRDHEQYF. The CDR3 DNA is TGCGCCAGCAGCGCAAGCGTCAGGGACCATGAGCAGTACTTC.

This clonotype was recorded many times. This chain joins TRBV6-1 and TRBJ2-2; 7 bases match TRBD1. The germline V gene encodes CDR1 MNHNS and CDR2 SASEGT. After removal of 1 base from V and 6 bases from J, the junction contained 2 bases not matched to a gene. The CDR3 is 14 residues long. In nucleotides, the CDR3 is TGTGCCAGCAGTGAAGGACAGGGCGCCGGGGAGCTGTTTTTT. Translation: CASSEGQGAGELFF.

This clonotype was seen ten or more times. V gene TRBV5-1 combines with J gene TRBJ2-3; 13 bases match TRBD2. The CDR3 spans 15 residues. The trim removed 4 bases at V and 6 bases at J, leaving 5 bases unmatched. Per germline, CDR1 SGHRS and CDR2 YFSETQ. The CDR3 coding sequence is TGCGCCAGCAGCGCTGGACTAGCGGGGGCGGATACGCAGTATTTT. This translates into CASSAGLAGADTQYF. Full variable domain (remainder filled in from reference TRBV5-1 and TRBJ2-3): KAGVTQTPRYLIKTRGQQVTLSCSPISGHRSVSWYQQTPGQGLQFLFEYFSETQRNKGNFPGRFSGRQFSNSRSEMNVSTLELGDSALYLCASSAGLAGADTQYFGPGTRLTVL.

This chain connects TRBV7-9 to TRBJ1-1; tentatively, D is TRBD1 (6 bases). The DNA end is a closer match to TRBJ2-3, so the J assignment may be wrong. From germline, CDR1 is SEHNR and CDR2 FQNEAQ (reference sequence). The CDR3 loop spans 14 amino acids. DNA of the CDR3: TGTGCCAGCAGCTTTGACAGGTTCACAGATACGCAGTATTTT. Translation: CASSFDRFTDTQYF.

The V call is TRBV10-2, the J call TRBJ2-1; TRBD2 agrees at 7 bases. V gave up 8 bases and J gave up 10 bases; unmatched junction bases: 14. The V gene's germline CDR1 is WSHSY and CDR2 SAAADI. This CDR3 is 14 amino acids long. The CDR3 DNA sequence: TGCGCCAGCCAAACTAGTGGGGGGGATAGCGAGCAGTTCTTC. Its translation is CASQTSGGDSEQFF.

The chain couples TRBV6-6 to TRBJ2-5; TRBD1 matches 7 bases. The J call is doubtful: the DNA matches TRBJ2-1 better. The CDR3 loop spans 15 amino acids. CDR1 is MNHNY, CDR2 SVGAGI, per germline (reference sequence). This CDR3 reads CASGLGTADVNEQFF. CDR3 DNA sequence: TGTGCCAGCGGATTGGGGACAGCGGATGTCAATGAGCAGTTCTTC.

This chain uses TRBV10-3 with TRBJ1-1; 10 bases are shared with TRBD1. Germline trimming cut 6 bases from V and 5 bases from J; bases unmatched to any gene: 6. Germline-derived CDR1 and CDR2 are ENHRY and SYGVKD. This CDR3 region has 14 residues. The CDR3 region has the DNA TGTGCCATCAGGGACAGGGGGGGGCCGACTGAAGCTTTCTTT. It yields the protein CAIRDRGGPTEAFF.

This clonotype was seen ten or more times. This rearrangement joins TRBV5-1 to TRBJ1-1, with a tentative D call TRBD1 (6 bases). Per the germline V gene, CDR1 is SGHRS and CDR2 is YFSETQ. Trimming took 2 bases from V and 5 from J, leaving 13 bases between them. The CDR3 contains 14 residues. CDR3 region: CASSLNGGRTEAFF. DNA for the CDR3: TGCGCCAGCAGCTTAAATGGGGGGCGAACTGAAGCTTTCTTT.

This clonotype was picked up a small number of times. This may be a read error: a much more frequent sequence differs by one nucleotide. The chain has TRBV7-6 and TRBJ2-1, with D maybe TRBD1 (5 bases). The CDR3 spans 12 residues. V shed 5 bases and J shed 10 bases, with 12 bases lying between them. Germline loops: CDR1 SGHVS, CDR2 FNYEAQ. The CDR3 loop is CASSQGSYEQFF. CDR3 in DNA: TGTGCCAGCAGCCAGGGTTCCTACGAGCAGTTCTTC. Looking up the rest from reference TRBV7-6 and TRBJ2-1 gives the full variable domain: GAGVSQSPRYKVTKRGQDVALRCDPISGHVSLYWYRQALGQGPEFLTYFNYEAQQDKSGLPNDRFSAERPEGSISTLTIQRTEQRDSAMYRCASSQGSYEQFFGPGTRLTVL.

V and J are TRBV6-8 and TRBJ1-1; tentatively, D is TRBD1 (6 bases). This CDR3 contains 14 residues. Germline V gene data show CDR1 as MNHGY and CDR2 as SAAAGT. Trimming stripped 2 bases from V and 7 bases from J, with 14 bases between. CDR3 amino acids: CASSYGGGRGEAFF. The DNA for the CDR3 is TGTGCCAGCAGTTACGGGGGCGGGCGAGGTGAAGCTTTCTTT.

The chain's CDR3 is CASSRDRVNEQFF. The DNA for the CDR3 is TGTGCCAGCAGCCGGGACAGGGTCAATGAGCAGTTCTTC. The chain recombines TRBV7-2 with TRBJ2-1, with 9 nucleotides matching TRBD1. V trimming: 5 bases; J trimming: 6 bases; junction bases outside the gene matches: 2. The CDR3 sequence is 13 residues long. Germline assignment: CDR1 SGHTA and CDR2 FQGNSA.

This clonotype was seen only once. V and J are TRBV24-1 and TRBJ2-3; D is possibly TRBD2 (7 bases). With the DNA end fitting TRBJ2-5 better, the J assignment may be wrong. This CDR3 contains 15 residues. CDR1 is KGHDR, CDR2 SFDVKD, per germline. The CDR3 reads CATSGAGAAQETQYF. The CDR3 DNA is TGTGCCACCAGTGGGGCGGGGGCCGCACAAGAGACCCAGTACTTC.

This clonotype was detected many times. V and J are TRBV2 and TRBJ2-7; 8 bases align to TRBD1. The CDR3 runs to 14 residues. CDR1 SNHLY and CDR2 FYNNEI come from the germline V gene. The V and J ends lost 1 base and 3 bases, in that order; junction bases with no gene match: 2. The CDR3 nucleotides are TGTGCCAGCAGTGAAGGGACAGGGAGCTACGAGCAGTACTTC. Its protein product is CASSEGTGSYEQYF. Variable domain in full (rest from reference TRBV2 and TRBJ2-7): EPEVTQTPSHQVTQMGQEVILRCVPISNHLYFYWYRQILGQKVEFLVSFYNNEISEKSEIFDDQFSVERPDGSNFTLKIRSTKLEDSAMYFCASSEGTGSYEQYFGPGTRLTVT.

The J gene is TRBJ2-3, the V gene TRBV6-1; 8 nucleotides agree with TRBD1. CDR3 length: 13 residues. J gave up 9 bases and V 3 bases, and 5 bases lay outside the gene matches. Per germline, CDR1 MNHNS and CDR2 SASEGT. The CDR3 DNA follows: TGTGCCAGCAGTGACGGACAGGGCTACACGCAGTATTTT. It yields the protein CASSDGQGYTQYF.

V and J are TRBV6-2 or TRBV6-3 and TRBJ1-1, with unresolved D. The J call may be incorrect, as the DNA end agrees better with TRBJ2-5. CDR1 and CDR2 from the germline V gene are MNHEY and SVGEGT. The length of the CDR3 is 15 residues. The CDR3 here is CASSYALGSRETQYF. CDR3 nucleotide sequence: TGTGCCAGCAGTTACGCCTTGGGGTCCCGTGAGACCCAGTACTTC.

This clonotype has ten or more counts. The DNA is omitted, as the CDR3 cannot be located on it reliably, and the CDR3 follows TCRdb's listing. The genes are TRBV7-5 and TRBJ1-1. TRBV7-5 counts as a pseudogene. 17 amino acids form the CDR3, both terminal residues included. The CDR3 loop is CISVPEASADGRAEAFF.

This clonotype has a handful of counts. At one of its ends the junction is not consistent with the germline gene, which may arise from a read error. The chain couples TRBV5-4 to TRBJ1-2; 11 bases fit TRBD1. The CDR3 loop spans 13 amino acids. The germline V gene encodes CDR1 SGHNT and CDR2 YYREEE (reference sequence). The CDR3 here is CAGSLGQGDGYTF. The CDR3 DNA follows: TGTGCCGGCAGCTTGGGACAGGGGGATGGCTACACCTTC.

This clonotype has just a few counts. V gene TRBV12-5 combines with J gene TRBJ2-5; D uncertain. CDR1 and CDR2 from the germline V gene are LGHNT and FRNRAP. This CDR3 comprises 14 residues. The V gene lost 0 bases and the J gene lost 7 bases, with 12 bases spanning the gap. CDR3 loop: CASGLVPQWGTQYF. The CDR3 coding sequence is TGTGCTAGTGGTTTGGTACCGCAGTGGGGGACCCAGTACTTC.

The CDR3 DNA follows: TGTGCCAGCAGTTACCGGGGTTCCCCGGATACGCAGTATTTT. This encodes CASSYRGSPDTQYF. The gene calls are TRBV6-6 and TRBJ2-3, with D tentatively TRBD2 (5 bases). V was clipped by 2 bases and J by 6 bases, with 12 bases between them. Germline V gene sequence: CDR1 MNHNY, CDR2 SVGAGI (reference sequence). The CDR3 is made up of 14 amino acids.

This clonotype was seen once. The rearrangement joins TRBV7-2 to TRBJ2-6; D is perhaps TRBD2 (7 bases). Judging by the DNA end, TRBJ2-7 fits better; the J call may be wrong. The CDR3 has 14 residues. Germline CDR1 SGHTA, CDR2 FQGNSA. CDR3 loop: CASSLAAGANEQYF. In DNA form, the CDR3 reads TGTGCCAGCAGCTTAGCTGCGGGGGCGAACGAGCAGTACTTC.

This clonotype is medium-sized (0.01 to 0.1%) within its sample. The V and J genes are TRBV28 and TRBJ2-5; D is unclear. This CDR3 has 15 residues. The V gene's germline CDR1 is MDHEN and CDR2 SYDVKM. V was pared by 5 bases and J by 5 bases, with 18 bases between. CDR3 DNA: TGTGCCAGCAGTCCCCTAATTGAGGTCTACGAGACCCAGTACTTC. It specifies CASSPLIEVYETQYF. The entire variable domain, with the rest obtained from reference TRBV28 and TRBJ2-5, is as follows: DVKVTQSSRYLVKRTGEKVFLECVQDMDHENMFWYRQDPGLGLRLIYFSYDVKMKEKGDIPEGYSVSREKKERFSLILESASTNQTSMYLCASSPLIEVYETQYFGPGTRLLVL.

By its share, this clonotype is medium-sized. The chain employs TRBV7-3 and TRBJ2-1, with 8 nucleotides matching TRBD1. Germline values: CDR1 SGHTA, CDR2 FQGTGA. This CDR3 region has 15 residues. Trimming took 3 bases from V and 9 from J; bases not matched to a gene: 10. This chain's CDR3 is CASSFTGQGIGEQFF. CDR3 nucleotide sequence: TGTGCCAGCAGCTTTACCGGACAGGGTATAGGTGAGCAGTTCTTC.

In its sample, this clonotype was seen many times. The chain has TRBV27 and TRBJ2-6, with TRBD1 matching over 8 bases. J gave up 0 bases and V 8 bases, and 6 bases lay outside the gene matches. From germline, CDR1 is MNHEY and CDR2 SMNVEV (reference sequence). This CDR3 comprises 16 residues. This CDR3 is CASQTGDISGANVLTF. CDR3 nucleotide sequence: TGTGCCAGCCAGACAGGGGACATCTCTGGGGCCAACGTCCTGACTTTC.